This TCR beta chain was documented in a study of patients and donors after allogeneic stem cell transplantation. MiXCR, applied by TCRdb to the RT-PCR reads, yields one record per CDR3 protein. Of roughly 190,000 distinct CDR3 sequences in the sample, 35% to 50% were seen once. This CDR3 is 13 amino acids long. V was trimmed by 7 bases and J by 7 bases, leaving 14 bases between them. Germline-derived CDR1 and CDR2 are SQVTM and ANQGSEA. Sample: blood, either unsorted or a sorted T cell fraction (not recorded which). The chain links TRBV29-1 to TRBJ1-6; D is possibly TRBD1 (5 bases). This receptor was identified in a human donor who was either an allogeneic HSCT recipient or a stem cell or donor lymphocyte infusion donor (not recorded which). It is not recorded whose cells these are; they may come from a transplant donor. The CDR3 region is CSGRDGDNSPLHF. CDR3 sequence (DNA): TGCAGCGGCCGGGACGGGGACAATTCACCCCTCCACTTT.